Listed below are T cell receptor beta chains from one sample, sequenced in a study of cytomegalovirus exposure and HLA in healthy donors. Clones were read by immunoSEQ multiplex PCR, and TCRdb kept only the in-frame ones, dropping some. The sample holds over 150,000 clones; 60% to 85% are singletons and the top ten take 3.7%. Input material: PBMCs. These receptors came from a young man in good health and CMV-seropositive. CDR3s include the opening cysteine and the closing phenylalanine or tryptophan. A D gene is named only where the DNA matches it firmly. Where a row states a size, it is once, few, many or the class of an expanded clone; other rows omit it.

D: TRBD2
V: TRBV6-6
J: TRBJ2-7
size: few
CDR3: CASKKGLAGWEQYF
DNA: TGTGCCAGCAAGAAGGGGCTAGCGGGGTGGGAGCAGTACTTC

D: -
V: TRBV30
J: TRBJ1-5
size: -
CDR3: CAWSPGVGNQPQHF
DNA: TGTGCCTGGAGCCCGGGTGTGGGCAATCAGCCCCAGCATTTT

D: -
V: TRBV4-3
J: TRBJ2-7
size: -
CDR3: CASSQVSRSYEQYF
DNA: TGCGCCAGCAGCCAAGTCTCCAGATCGTACGAGCAGTACTTC

D: -
V: TRBV5-5
J: TRBJ1-1
size: once
CDR3: CASSLAGSANTEAFF
DNA: TGTGCCAGCAGCTTGGCAGGCAGTGCGAACACTGAAGCTTTCTTT

D: TRBD2
V: TRBV4-1
J: TRBJ2-5
size: -
CDR3: CASSQALAGETNQETQYF
DNA: TGCGCCAGCAGCCAAGCACTAGCGGGGGAAACGAACCAAGAGACCCAGTACTTC

D: -
V: TRBV28
J: TRBJ1-1
size: -
CDR3: CASSPRGVTEAFF
DNA: TGTGCCAGCAGTCCGCGGGGGGTCACTGAAGCTTTCTTT

D: -
V: TRBV11-1
J: TRBJ1-3
size: few
CDR3: CASSDRTSGNTIYF
DNA: TGTGCCAGCAGCGACAGGACCTCTGGAAACACCATATATTTT

D: -
V: TRBV5-1
J: TRBJ2-5
size: -
CDR3: CASSLEWTAETQYF
DNA: TGCGCCAGCAGCTTGGAATGGACAGCGGAGACCCAGTACTTC

D: -
V: TRBV29-1
J: TRBJ1-1
size: -
CDR3: CSVLRGEAFF
DNA: TGCAGCGTGCTTAGGGGTGAAGCTTTCTTT

D: TRBD2
V: TRBV2
J: TRBJ2-5
size: -
CDR3: CASMKGELAGGRQETQYF
DNA: TGTGCCAGCATGAAGGGAGAGCTAGCGGGGGGCAGACAAGAGACCCAGTACTTC

D: -
V: TRBV28
J: TRBJ1-5
size: -
CDR3: CASRSSGETQPQHF
DNA: TGTGCCAGCAGGTCCTCAGGGGAAACTCAGCCCCAGCATTTT

D: TRBD2
V: TRBV11-2
J: TRBJ2-7
size: -
CDR3: CASSSLSGGGTYEQYF
DNA: TGTGCCAGCAGCTCCCTTAGCGGGGGAGGGACCTACGAGCAGTACTTC

D: -
V: TRBV15
J: TRBJ1-1
size: once
CDR3: CATSRDSFVRRTEAFF
DNA: TGTGCCACCAGCAGAGACAGTTTTGTACGGCGGACTGAAGCTTTCTTT

D: TRBD1
V: TRBV7-9
J: TRBJ2-7
size: -
CDR3: CASSPRDRAIYEQYF
DNA: TGTGCCAGCAGCCCCCGGGACAGGGCGATTTACGAGCAGTACTTC

D: -
V: TRBV10-3
J: TRBJ1-1
size: once
CDR3: CAISEQENTEAFF
DNA: TGTGCCATCAGTGAACAGGAGAACACTGAAGCTTTCTTT

D: -
V: TRBV6-1
J: TRBJ2-5
size: -
CDR3: CASSERGSETQYF
DNA: TGTGCCAGCAGTGAACGGGGGAGCGAGACCCAGTACTTC

D: -
V: TRBV4-1
J: TRBJ1-4
size: few
CDR3: CASSQERFQAKLFF
DNA: TGCGCCAGCAGCCAAGAGCGGTTCCAAGCAAAACTGTTTTTT

D: TRBD1
V: TRBV5-6
J: TRBJ2-6
size: -
CDR3: CASRNWTGKNSGANVLTF
DNA: TGTGCCAGCAGGAATTGGACAGGGAAAAACTCTGGGGCCAACGTCCTGACTTTC

D: -
V: TRBV2
J: TRBJ2-5
size: -
CDR3: CASTPSRQETQYF
DNA: TGTGCCAGCACCCCTAGTCGTCAAGAGACCCAGTACTTC

D: TRBD2
V: TRBV28
J: TRBJ2-5
size: -
CDR3: CASSLYPGGEETQYF
DNA: TGTGCCAGCAGTTTATACCCCGGGGGGGAGGAGACCCAGTACTTC

D: -
V: TRBV28
J: TRBJ1-5
size: few
CDR3: CASSTRTTNQPQHF
DNA: TGTGCCAGCAGTACAAGGACAACCAATCAGCCCCAGCATTTT

D: -
V: TRBV27
J: TRBJ1-4
size: -
CDR3: CASSEGLTEKLFF
DNA: TGTGCCAGCAGTGAGGGACTGACTGAAAAACTGTTTTTT

D: -
V: TRBV5-6
J: TRBJ1-1
size: -
CDR3: CASSVGQNLNTEAFF
DNA: TGTGCCAGCAGCGTAGGACAGAATCTGAACACTGAAGCTTTCTTT